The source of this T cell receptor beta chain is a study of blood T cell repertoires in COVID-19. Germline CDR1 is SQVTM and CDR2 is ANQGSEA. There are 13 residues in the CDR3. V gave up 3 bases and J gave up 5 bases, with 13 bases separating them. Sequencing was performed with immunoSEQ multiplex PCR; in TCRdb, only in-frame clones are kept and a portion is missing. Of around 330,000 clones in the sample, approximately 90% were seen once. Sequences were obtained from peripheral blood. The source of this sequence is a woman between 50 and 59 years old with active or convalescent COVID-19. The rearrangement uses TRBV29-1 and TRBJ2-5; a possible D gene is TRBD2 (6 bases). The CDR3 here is CSVDTGVGETQYF. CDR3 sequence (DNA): TGCAGCGTTGATACGGGAGTGGGGGAGACCCAGTACTTC.